What follows is one T cell receptor beta chain and its context. Its antigen is not known. This entry belongs to a study of cytomegalovirus exposure and HLA in healthy donors. Notes on the study in general: One cluster of highly shared sequence variants probably arose as a sequencing artifact.

This CDR3 has 15 amino acids. CDR1 is SGHDN, CDR2 FVKESK, per germline. V was clipped by 6 bases and J by 1 base, with 15 bases between them. PCR amplification relied on 60 Vbeta primers (plus 13 Jbeta primers). Produced via immunoSEQ multiplex PCR; TCRdb's table is partial and in-frame only. This sample yields about 160,000 clones, of which roughly four fifths are seen a single time; more than 0.8% belongs to the top ten. This rearrangement joins TRBV14 to TRBJ2-5; no firm D call. The clonotype originates from a woman between 40 and 50 years old in good health and CMV-seronegative. Sequencing was carried out using PBMCs. In DNA form, the CDR3 reads TGTGCCAGCAGTCAGTCCCTTGCGGTCCAAGAGACCCAGTACTTC. Translation gives CASSQSLAVQETQYF. The full variable domain, its missing parts supplied by reference TRBV14 and TRBJ2-5, is EAGVTQFPSHSVIEKGQTVTLRCDPISGHDNLYWYRRVMGKEIKFLLHFVKESKQDESGMPNNRFLAERTGGTYSTLKVQPAELEDSGVYFCASSQSLAVQETQYFGPGTRLLVL.